What follows are 22 T cell receptor beta chains derived from one specimen sequenced in a study of early stage breast cancer tumors. Method: immunoSEQ multiplex PCR; TCRdb's copy keeps in-frame clones and lacks some. Among around 31,000 clones, roughly 77% were seen once, and the ten largest hold approximately 4.4%. Sequencing used blood. These receptors were collected from a person in their forties with breast cancer.

This chain uses TRBV29-1 with TRBJ1-2; 9 bases line up with TRBD1. The trim removed 3 bases at V and 4 bases at J, leaving 3 bases unmatched. Germline CDR1 SQVTM, CDR2 ANQGSEA. The CDR3 totals 13 residues. CDR3 bases: TGCAGCGTTGACGAGACAGGGGGCTATGGCTACACCTTC. It encodes CSVDETGGYGYTF.

V gene TRBV7-2 combines with J gene TRBJ2-5; D is unclear. V dropped 3 bases and J dropped 3 bases, with 5 bases sitting between them. This CDR3 has 12 amino acids. Germline V CDR1 and CDR2: SGHTA, FQGNSA. This CDR3 reads CASSFAEETQYF. As DNA, the CDR3 is TGTGCCAGCAGCTTTGCGGAAGAGACCCAGTACTTC.

The table lists this clone with a few counts. The rearrangement uses TRBV2 and TRBJ1-5; TRBD1 is a possible D gene (5 bases). Trimming cost V 3 bases and J 0 bases, with 15 bases left between them. CDR1 and CDR2 from the germline V gene are SNHLY and FYNNEI. The CDR3 contains 17 residues. CDR3 residues: CASSEGPIRVSNQPQHF. In DNA form, the CDR3 reads TGTGCCAGCAGTGAGGGACCTATACGCGTTAGCAATCAGCCCCAGCATTTT. Complete variable domain (other parts from reference TRBV2 and TRBJ1-5): EPEVTQTPSHQVTQMGQEVILRCVPISNHLYFYWYRQILGQKVEFLVSFYNNEISEKSEIFDDQFSVERPDGSNFTLKIRSTKLEDSAMYFCASSEGPIRVSNQPQHFGDGTRLSIL.

This rearrangement joins TRBV28 to TRBJ2-1; 7 nucleotides match TRBD2. Trimming cost V 6 bases and J 8 bases; bases outside gene matches: 7. The germline CDR1 and CDR2 sequences are MDHEN and SYDVKM. This CDR3 region has 13 residues. This CDR3 is CASRNTAGDEQFF. CDR3 nucleotides: TGTGCCAGCAGGAACACCGCGGGAGATGAGCAGTTCTTC.

This chain connects TRBV6-1 to TRBJ2-1; D gene unclear. CDR1 is MNHNS and CDR2 is SASEGT in the germline V gene. This CDR3 is built from 15 residues. V gave up 2 bases and J gave up 0 bases, with 8 bases separating them. CDR3 amino acids: CASSEHPSSYNEQFF. The CDR3 DNA reads as TGTGCCAGCAGTGAACACCCGAGCTCCTACAATGAGCAGTTCTTC.

The chain has TRBV2 and TRBJ2-1; D not certain. V was clipped by 2 bases and J by 4 bases, with 6 bases between them. The CDR3 length is 13 residues. Germline V gives CDR1 SNHLY, CDR2 FYNNEI. CDR3 nucleotide sequence: TGTGCCAGCAGTGAATTTTTGTACAATGAGCAGTTCTTC. Residues: CASSEFLYNEQFF.

The V and J genes are TRBV10-3 and TRBJ1-2, with TRBD1 matching over 7 bases. Germline CDR1 reads ENHRY; CDR2 reads SYGVKD. The CDR3 runs to 14 residues. Trimming removed 3 bases from V and 2 bases from J; junction bases left unmatched: 3. The CDR3 coding sequence is TGTGCCATCAGTGACCGGGACAGAAACTATGGCTACACCTTC. It yields the protein CAISDRDRNYGYTF.

V is TRBV4-1 and J is TRBJ1-4; D might be TRBD1 (5 bases). CDR3 length: 14 amino acids. The V gene lost 4 bases and the J gene lost 6 bases, with 12 bases spanning the gap. Germline-derived CDR1 and CDR2 are MGHRA and YSYEKL. The CDR3 DNA follows: TGCGCCAGCAGCCCTGGCGGGGCGGATGAAAAACTGTTTTTT. This encodes CASSPGGADEKLFF.

The V and J genes are TRBV19 and TRBJ2-6; D is tentatively TRBD1 or TRBD2 (5 bases each). Germline lookup yields CDR1 LNHDA and CDR2 SQIVND (reference sequence). V shed 3 bases and J shed 8 bases, with 14 bases lying between them. This CDR3 is 15 amino acids long. The CDR3 DNA sequence: TGTGCCAGTAGTATTGGGGGTACTGCGACCAACGTCCTGACTTTC. Protein product: CASSIGGTATNVLTF.

V and J are TRBV2 and TRBJ2-5; D may match TRBD1 or TRBD2 (5 bases each). Germline lookup yields CDR1 SNHLY and CDR2 FYNNEI. V lost 5 bases and J lost 4, with 14 bases in between. CDR3 length equals 14 residues. As DNA, the CDR3 is TGTGCCAGCAGTCCCGGGGCTATTCGAGAGACCCAGTACTTC. This encodes CASSPGAIRETQYF.

V and J are TRBV7-2 and TRBJ1-2, with D possibly matching TRBD1 (6 bases). The CDR3 sequence is 17 residues long. Trimming took off 1 base at V and 1 base at J, with 16 bases between the two ends. Looked up from germline, CDR1 is SGHTA and CDR2 is FQGNSA. CDR3 amino acids: CASSLVGGASFNYGYTF. The CDR3 region has the DNA TGTGCCAGCAGCTTAGTGGGGGGCGCGTCTTTTAACTATGGCTACACCTTC.

The J gene is TRBJ2-3, the V gene TRBV10-3, with D perhaps matching TRBD1 (5 bases). Germline CDR1 reads ENHRY; CDR2 reads SYGVKD. Trimming took 0 bases from V and 0 from J, leaving 7 bases between them. There are 15 residues in the CDR3. CDR3 sequence reads: CAISESAGSTDTQYF. CDR3 sequence (DNA): TGTGCCATCAGTGAGTCTGCAGGGAGCACAGATACGCAGTATTTT.

The chain employs TRBV6-4 and TRBJ1-2, with D uncertain. Germline CDR1 reads MRHNA; CDR2 reads SNTAGT. The length of the CDR3 is 15 residues. Trimming shortened V by 6 bases and J by 4 bases, and 18 bases separated the two germline ends. As DNA, the CDR3 is TGTGCCAGCAGGGCACAAGAAACTGGAGGCTATGGCTACACCTTC. This codes for CASRAQETGGYGYTF.

The rearrangement joins TRBV6-5 to TRBJ2-5; 8 bases are shared with TRBD2. The CDR3 spans 13 residues. From germline, CDR1 is MNHEY and CDR2 SVGAGI. V gave up 8 bases and J gave up 5 bases; unmatched junction bases: 7. This CDR3 reads CASGTGGSETQYF. The CDR3 DNA reads as TGTGCCAGCGGAACGGGAGGGTCGGAGACCCAGTACTTC.

The chain recombines TRBV27 with TRBJ2-1, with D hard to call. Germline values: CDR1 MNHEY, CDR2 SMNVEV (reference sequence). V was clipped by 6 bases and J by 4 bases, with 7 bases between them. This CDR3 comprises 12 residues. The CDR3 DNA sequence: TGTGCCAGCAGGAGTGGTTACAATGAGCAGTTCTTC. This gives the protein CASRSGYNEQFF.

The chain carries TRBV7-2 and TRBJ2-5, with TRBD1 as a possible D gene (5 bases). The CDR3 consists of 13 residues. V was cut by 1 base and J by 4 bases, with 7 bases left in between. The V gene's germline CDR1 is SGHTA and CDR2 FQGNSA. The CDR3 spells CASSLGQRETQYF. The CDR3 DNA reads TGTGCCAGCAGCTTAGGACAGAGAGAGACCCAGTACTTC.

The CDR3 reads CASSLTDGFGITDTQYF. Here the CDR3 DNA reads TGTGCCAGCAGCTTAACCGACGGTTTTGGCATCACAGATACGCAGTATTTT. The chain couples TRBV11-3 to TRBJ2-3; no definite D call. V was pared by 2 bases and J by 2 bases, with 17 bases between. Germline V CDR1 and CDR2: SGHNT, YENEEA. The CDR3 has 17 amino acids.

The V gene is TRBV5-4, the J gene TRBJ2-3; weak D call: TRBD2 (6 bases). V lost 0 bases to trimming and J lost 2 bases, with 10 bases between them. Germline values: CDR1 SGHNT, CDR2 YYREEE (reference sequence). CDR3 length: 15 amino acids. The CDR3 nucleotides are TGTGCCAGCAGCTTGGACGGGGGATACACAGATACGCAGTATTTT. Translated, it gives CASSLDGGYTDTQYF.

The chain has TRBV7-9 and TRBJ2-1; 10 bases line up with TRBD2. This CDR3 is built from 17 residues. Germline trimming cut 1 base from V and 5 bases from J; bases unmatched to any gene: 8. Germline CDR1 is SEHNR and CDR2 is FQNEAQ (reference sequence). The CDR3 region has the DNA TGTGCCAGCAGCTTAGATCGCCTAGCGGGAGTGAACAATGAGCAGTTCTTC. Residues: CASSLDRLAGVNNEQFF.

The chain links TRBV19 to TRBJ2-2; D gene uncertain. V lost 6 bases, J lost 0 bases, and 14 bases lay in between. CDR1 is LNHDA, CDR2 SQIVND, per germline (reference sequence). The CDR3 runs 16 residues. CDR3 DNA sequence: TGTGCCAGTAGCGTCGGGCAGGCGACGAACACCGGGGAGCTGTTTTTT. It specifies CASSVGQATNTGELFF. The full variable domain, its missing parts supplied by reference TRBV19 and TRBJ2-2, is DGGITQSPKYLFRKEGQNVTLSCEQNLNHDAMYWYRQDPGQGLRLIYYSQIVNDFQKGDIAEGYSVSREKKESFPLTVTSAQKNPTAFYLCASSVGQATNTGELFFGEGSRLTVL.

This clone rates as medium-sized. This chain joins TRBV7-7 and TRBJ2-1; unclear D gene. V dropped 1 base and J dropped 12 bases, with 13 bases sitting between them. Germline V gives CDR1 SSHAT, CDR2 FNYEAQ (reference sequence). The CDR3 runs to 13 residues. CDR3 nucleotide sequence: TGTGCCAGCAGCTTAGTCCGACACAGTAGGCAGTTCTTC. Residues: CASSLVRHSRQFF.

This clone was detected a few times. The rearrangement uses TRBV7-8 and TRBJ1-5; D uncertain. CDR3 length: 13 residues. Germline CDR1 SGHVS, CDR2 FQNEAQ. Trimming shortened V by 1 base and J by 6 bases, and 7 bases separated the two germline ends. The chain's CDR3 is CASSLVGSQPQHF. DNA for the CDR3: TGTGCCAGCAGCTTAGTAGGGAGTCAGCCCCAGCATTTT.